The 18 T cell receptor beta chains presented below share a single source sample, sequenced in a study of Graves' ophthalmopathy and Graves' hyperthyroidism. RNA served as the template for amplifying TCR beta CDR3 regions. The first-round RT-PCR employed HTBI primers together with the Qiagen OneStep RT-PCR kit. A multiplex PCR was then performed as the second round. TCRdb redid the calling of the multiplex PCR reads with MiXCR, one entry per CDR3 protein. The top ten hold roughly 9.8% of the sample, which has around 470,000 distinct CDR3 sequences, around 15% seen once. The sample was blood. Every receptor here comes from a woman aged 25 to 45 with Graves' ophthalmopathy.

There are many counts of this clonotype. The chain is built from TRBV7-3 and TRBJ1-1, with D possibly TRBD1 on 6 matching bases. The length of the CDR3 is 13 residues. The germline CDR1 and CDR2 sequences are SGHTA and FQGTGA. V was clipped by 1 base and J by 6 bases, with 9 bases between them. The CDR3 nucleotides read TGTGCCAGCAGCTTAATTGGGGGCGCTGAAGCTTTCTTT. This codes for CASSLIGGAEAFF.

There are many counts of this clonotype. This chain joins TRBV12-3 or TRBV12-4 and TRBJ2-5; tentative D call: TRBD1 (6 bases). Trimming shortened V by 3 bases and J by 6 bases, and 20 bases separated the two germline ends. The CDR3 is 16 amino acids. The CDR3 nucleotides read TGTGCCAGCAGTTTTGTACCCTCCTCGGGACAAAAGACCCAGTACTTC. It codes for CASSFVPSSGQKTQYF.

This clonotype has a handful of counts. The V gene is TRBV7-6, the J gene TRBJ2-7; 14 bases map to TRBD2. The CDR3 runs to 18 residues. Germline V gene lookup returns CDR1 SGHVS and CDR2 FNYEAQ. The V and J ends lost 4 bases and 0 bases, in that order; junction bases with no gene match: 8. The CDR3 bases are TGTGCCAGCAGCTCCGGGGGGACTAGCGGGAGATTCTCCTACGAGCAGTACTTC. This encodes CASSSGGTSGRFSYEQYF.

This clonotype was seen repeatedly, ten times or more. The V gene is TRBV6-1, the J gene TRBJ1-3, with unresolved D. This CDR3 spans 14 amino acids. Germline V CDR1 and CDR2: MNHNS, SASEGT. V lost 5 bases, J lost 2 bases, and 10 bases lay in between. This chain's CDR3 is CASSNSFTGNTIYF. CDR3 DNA sequence: TGTGCCAGCAGTAACAGCTTTACTGGAAACACCATATATTTT.

In this sample, this clonotype turned up many times. J is TRBJ1-6 and V is TRBV28; 9 bases are a match to TRBD1. V lost 5 bases and J lost 8; bases outside the gene matches: 10. The V gene's germline CDR1 is MDHEN and CDR2 SYDVKM. This CDR3 is built from 16 residues. Here the CDR3 DNA reads TGTGCCAGCAGTCCCCCCGGGACAGGGTTGCATTCACCCCTCCACTTT. This gives the protein CASSPPGTGLHSPLHF. Full variable domain (outside the CDR3, taken from reference TRBV28 and TRBJ1-6): DVKVTQSSRYLVKRTGEKVFLECVQDMDHENMFWYRQDPGLGLRLIYFSYDVKMKEKGDIPEGYSVSREKKERFSLILESASTNQTSMYLCASSPPGTGLHSPLHFGNGTRLTVT.

This clonotype was found many times. The V and J genes are TRBV2 and TRBJ1-2; tentative D call: TRBD1 (5 bases). CDR1 SNHLY and CDR2 FYNNEI come from the germline V gene. V gave up 3 bases and J gave up 4 bases, with 9 bases separating them. There are 13 residues in the CDR3. CDR3 in amino acids: CASSDTGLYGYTF. CDR3 DNA sequence: TGTGCCAGCAGTGATACGGGACTCTATGGCTACACCTTC.

This clonotype has ten or more counts. This chain connects TRBV7-9 to TRBJ1-2, with TRBD1 matching 7 bases. Germline V gene data show CDR1 as SEHNR and CDR2 as FQNEAQ (reference sequence). V gave up 5 bases and J gave up 8 bases; unmatched junction bases: 11. The length of the CDR3 is 14 residues. The CDR3 DNA reads as TGTGCCAGCAGCCCCATAATTACAGGGGCCGGCTACACCTTC. This codes for CASSPIITGAGYTF. The variable domain in full, with the rest retrieved from reference TRBV7-9 and TRBJ1-2, is DTGVSQNPRHKITKRGQNVTFRCDPISEHNRLYWYRQTLGQGPEFLTYFQNEAQLEKSRLLSDRFSAERPKGSFSTLEIQRTEQGDSAMYLCASSPIITGAGYTFGSGTRLTVV.

This clonotype was observed at least ten times. The V gene is TRBV6-1, the J gene TRBJ1-5, with D perhaps matching TRBD1 (6 bases). There are 15 residues in the CDR3. Germline assignment: CDR1 MNHNS and CDR2 SASEGT. The V gene lost 7 bases and the J gene lost 1 base, with 14 bases spanning the gap. CDR3: CASNGGGISNQPQHF. The CDR3 nucleotides read TGTGCCAGCAACGGAGGGGGGATCAGCAATCAGCCCCAGCATTTT.

This clonotype appeared many times. The V gene is TRBV19, the J gene TRBJ1-5, with unresolved D. The CDR3 consists of 13 residues. Germline-derived CDR1 and CDR2 are LNHDA and SQIVND (reference sequence). V lost 7 bases to trimming and J lost 6 bases, with 13 bases between them. CDR3 amino acids: CASTLGESQPQHF. CDR3 DNA: TGTGCCAGTACCCTAGGTGAGTCTCAGCCCCAGCATTTT.

This clonotype was seen repeatedly, ten times or more. V is TRBV5-1 and J is TRBJ1-2; a weak D match, TRBD1 (6 bases). V lost 0 bases and J 3 bases, leaving 9 bases between the germline ends. The CDR3 is made up of 14 amino acids. CDR1 is SGHRS and CDR2 is YFSETQ in the germline V gene. Here the CDR3 DNA reads TGCGCCAGCAGCTTGGGGCAGGGGTACTATGGCTACACCTTC. Amino acids: CASSLGQGYYGYTF.

This clonotype came up many times. The CDR3 bases are TGTGCCAGCAGCTTCCAGGGGATGGCCGGGGAGCTGTTTTTT. It is translated as CASSFQGMAGELFF. The chain uses TRBV7-8 and TRBJ2-2; TRBD1 might be the D (6 bases). Per germline, CDR1 SGHVS and CDR2 FQNEAQ. The CDR3 is 14 residues long. Trimming removed 3 bases from V and 6 bases from J, with 11 bases in between.

This clonotype has at least ten counts. The chain carries TRBV7-2 and TRBJ2-7; 7 bases agree with TRBD1. After removal of 0 bases from V and 3 bases from J, the junction contained 8 bases not matched to a gene. This CDR3 is 16 amino acids long. Germline V CDR1 and CDR2: SGHTA, FQGNSA. The CDR3 sequence is CASSLARQGRGYEQYF. CDR3 bases: TGTGCCAGCAGCTTAGCCCGACAGGGCCGTGGCTACGAGCAGTACTTC.

At least ten counts were recorded for this clonotype. The genes are TRBV6-1 and TRBJ1-2; the D is unclear. Between the trimmed V and J ends, which lost 5 bases and 8 bases, there was a span of 12 bases. There are 12 residues in the CDR3. The germline gives CDR1 MNHNS, CDR2 SASEGT. The CDR3 is CASSKGSWGYTF. The CDR3 nucleotides are TGTGCCAGCAGTAAAGGGTCTTGGGGCTACACCTTC.

This clonotype appeared a few times. V gene TRBV29-1 combines with J gene TRBJ2-7, with D perhaps TRBD1 (6 bases). Deletions cut 0 bases from V and 0 bases from J, with 18 bases between. The length of the CDR3 is 17 residues. The germline gives CDR1 SQVTM, CDR2 ANQGSEA. CDR3 coding DNA: TGCAGCGTTGAAGAACAAAGCCACACAGGGTCCTCCTACGAGCAGTACTTC. Translating it yields CSVEEQSHTGSSYEQYF.

This clonotype was found many times. The CDR3 is CASSLDFYEQYF. The CDR3 region has the DNA TGTGCCAGCAGTTTAGACTTCTACGAGCAGTACTTC. J is TRBJ2-7 and V is TRBV12-3 or TRBV12-4; no firm D call. The CDR3 totals 12 residues. V lost 1 base, J lost 3 bases, and 4 bases lay in between.

This clonotype was recorded at least ten times. The genes are TRBV11-2 and TRBJ2-5, with 7 bases that match TRBD2. CDR3 length: 18 amino acids. V lost 1 base and J lost 1; bases outside the gene matches: 12. Germline V gene sequence: CDR1 SGHAT, CDR2 FQNNGV. The CDR3 DNA reads as TGTGCCAGCAGCTTAGGTCGGGTCAGCGGGGCTTTCCAAGAGACCCAGTACTTC. Protein sequence: CASSLGRVSGAFQETQYF.

This clonotype was counted many times. CDR3 residues: CATSRDWGGRQPQHF. Written as DNA, the CDR3 is TGTGCCACCAGCAGAGATTGGGGGGGCCGTCAGCCCCAGCATTTT. J is TRBJ1-5 and V is TRBV15; a possible D gene is TRBD1 (6 bases). The CDR3 totals 15 residues. CDR1 is LNHNV, CDR2 YYDKDF, per germline (reference sequence). V gave up 0 bases and J gave up 6 bases, with 12 bases separating them. The variable domain in full, with the rest retrieved from reference TRBV15 and TRBJ1-5, is DAMVIQNPRYQVTQFGKPVTLSCSQTLNHNVMYWYQQKSSQAPKLLFHYYDKDFNNEADTPDNFQSRRPNTSFCFLDIRSPGLGDTAMYLCATSRDWGGRQPQHFGDGTRLSIL.

This clonotype was seen many times. The V call is TRBV12-3 or TRBV12-4, the J call TRBJ2-2; possible D gene TRBD2, 6 bases. V was pared by 7 bases and J by 8 bases, with 14 bases between. The CDR3 totals 13 residues. The CDR3: CASTPGGTGELFF. As DNA, the CDR3 is TGTGCCAGCACCCCCGGGGGTACGGGGGAGCTGTTTTTT.